The source of this T cell receptor (beta chain) is a study of CD8 T cells in ankylosing spondylitis. Study findings and constraints: Clones linked with disease were CD8+ and fairly uncommon in the peripheral blood. Characteristic, it appeared, of ankylosing spondylitis blood was a TCR beta motif of about eight highly homologous variants.

As concerns this clonotype: What it recognizes is unknown.

Scientists made TCR beta libraries using quantitative 5'-RACE with molecular barcodes. A single record per CDR3 protein comes from TCRdb applying MiXCR to the 5' RACE reads. The sample holds roughly 260,000 distinct CDR3 sequences, around 19% seen once. The CDR3 extends over 15 amino acids. The germline gives CDR1 SGDLS, CDR2 YYNGEE. Unmatched junction bases numbered 3, after V lost 0 bases and J lost 2 bases. Sequencing input: blood, either unsorted or a sorted T cell fraction (not recorded which). This rearrangement joins TRBV9 to TRBJ1-2; TRBD1 aligns across 8 bases. This receptor was identified in a male donor with ankylosing spondylitis or in good health (not recorded which). This chain's CDR3 is CASSVGGQANYGYTF. The CDR3 DNA sequence: TGTGCCAGCAGCGTAGGGGGACAGGCAAACTATGGCTACACCTTC.